These 13 T cell receptor beta chains came from one sample sequenced in a study of cytomegalovirus exposure and HLA in healthy donors. PCR employed 60 Vbeta and 13 Jbeta primers. Produced via immunoSEQ multiplex PCR; TCRdb's table is partial and in-frame only. The table lists about 130,000 clones, roughly 68% of them singletons. Sequencing was carried out using PBMCs. The receptor set was obtained from a woman in her forties or fifties in good health and CMV-seropositive.

For this clone: Distinct nucleotide sequences in the sample also encode this CDR3. The chain joins TRBV6-5 to TRBJ2-3; no clear D. This CDR3 contains 12 residues. Deletions cut 6 bases from V and 1 base from J, with 5 bases between. Germline lookup yields CDR1 MNHEY and CDR2 SVGAGI. As DNA, the CDR3 is TGTGCCAGCAGGTCAGGCACAGATACGCAGTATTTT. Its protein is CASRSGTDTQYF.

V gene TRBV23-1 combines with J gene TRBJ2-7, with 10 bases matching TRBD2. TRBV23-1 counts as an open reading frame of uncertain function. The CDR3 contains 14 residues. V lost 4 bases, J lost 5 bases, and 5 bases stayed unmatched. The CDR3 DNA reads as TGCGCCAGCAGTCTTACTAGCGGGGAGCACGAGCAGTACTTC. Translated: CASSLTSGEHEQYF.

V gene TRBV2 combines with J gene TRBJ2-7; 13 nucleotides agree with TRBD2. The junction had 8 bases not matched to a gene; V was cut back by 9 bases and J by 6 bases. This CDR3 contains 14 residues. The germline V gene has CDR1 SNHLY and CDR2 FYNNEI. This CDR3 reads CARGTSGARGEQYF. CDR3 nucleotide sequence: TGTGCCAGAGGGACTAGCGGGGCCCGCGGCGAGCAGTACTTC.

This chain joins TRBV6-1 and TRBJ1-6, with 7 bases lining up with TRBD1. V gave up 4 bases and J gave up 10 bases; unmatched junction bases: 7. The CDR3 has 14 amino acids. CDR1 is MNHNS and CDR2 is SASEGT in the germline V gene. This CDR3 reads CASSANRGESPLHF. The DNA for the CDR3 is TGTGCCAGCAGTGCTAACAGGGGAGAGTCACCCCTCCACTTT.

This clone was counted a single time. V gene TRBV4-1 combines with J gene TRBJ1-6; possibly TRBD1 for D (6 bases). Germline CDR1 MGHRA, CDR2 YSYEKL. Trimming shortened V by 0 bases and J by 9 bases, and 24 bases separated the two germline ends. The CDR3 has 19 residues. CDR3 DNA: TGCGCCAGCAGCCAAGATACTGCGGGAGTTCAGGGGATTGTTTCACCCCTCCACTTT. Amino acids: CASSQDTAGVQGIVSPLHF.

The rearrangement links TRBV7-2 to TRBJ2-3; the D gene is possibly TRBD2 (5 bases). CDR1 is SGHTA, CDR2 FQGNSA, per germline. Trimming cost V 5 bases and J 5 bases, with 14 bases left between them. This CDR3 has 14 residues. The CDR3 loop reads CASSPAYGGDTQYF. As DNA, the CDR3 is TGTGCCAGCAGCCCGGCTTACGGAGGAGATACGCAGTATTTT. The variable domain in full, completed from reference TRBV7-2 and TRBJ2-3, reads GAGVSQSPSNKVTEKGKDVELRCDPISGHTALYWYRQSLGQGLEFLIYFQGNSAPDKSGLPSDRFSAERTGGSVSTLTIQRTQQEDSAVYLCASSPAYGGDTQYFGPGTRLTVL.

This clone occurred once. V usage is TRBV5-1 and J usage is TRBJ1-1; no clear D gene. V lost 5 bases and J lost 3, with 11 bases in between. CDR1 and CDR2 (germline): SGHRS, YFSETQ. CDR3 length: 13 residues. CDR3 nucleotide sequence: TGCGCCAGCAGAACGGGGAGGGACACTGAAGCTTTCTTT. Its translation is CASRTGRDTEAFF.

The chain is built from TRBV4-2 and TRBJ1-4; 9 nucleotides align to TRBD1. The CDR3 extends over 16 amino acids. V lost 1 base and J lost 7; bases outside the gene matches: 7. Germline V gene data show CDR1 as LGHNA and CDR2 as YNFKEQ. The CDR3 sequence: CASSQVGTGRTEKLFF. DNA for the CDR3: TGTGCCAGCAGCCAAGTGGGGACAGGGAGGACTGAAAAACTGTTTTTT.

The chain couples TRBV6-5 to TRBJ2-1; 13 nucleotides agree with TRBD2. The length of the CDR3 is 15 residues. Germline V lookup: CDR1 MNHEY, CDR2 SVGAGI. Trimming removed 5 bases from V and 7 bases from J; junction bases left unmatched: 5. CDR3 region: CASSPGTSGINEQFF. CDR3 DNA sequence: TGTGCCAGCAGTCCAGGGACTAGCGGGATAAATGAGCAGTTCTTC.

The chain combines TRBV6-5 with TRBJ2-2; maybe TRBD2 (5 bases). The CDR3 is 16 residues long. Per germline, CDR1 MNHEY and CDR2 SVGAGI. Trimming cost V 0 bases and J 3 bases, with 11 bases left between them. The CDR3 spells CASSYSTDLHTGELFF. The DNA of the CDR3 is TGTGCCAGCAGTTACTCGACGGACTTACACACCGGGGAGCTGTTTTTT.

J is TRBJ2-3 and V is TRBV7-7; D remains unclear. The germline V and J ends were trimmed by 6 bases and 6 bases, with 13 bases remaining between them. CDR1 is SSHAT and CDR2 is FNYEAQ in the germline V gene (reference sequence). This CDR3 region has 13 residues. The CDR3 DNA sequence: TGTGCCAGCAGTACACTCTTGCGGGATACGCAGTATTTT. As protein: CASSTLLRDTQYF.

This chain connects TRBV6-5 to TRBJ1-3, with 9 bases fitting TRBD1. V gave up 5 bases and J gave up 4 bases; unmatched junction bases: 6. There are 15 residues in the CDR3. Germline CDR1 is MNHEY and CDR2 is SVGAGI. CDR3 sequence: CASSLQDRGGNTIYF. The CDR3 DNA reads TGTGCCAGCAGTCTCCAGGACAGGGGAGGAAACACCATATATTTT.

The chain couples TRBV18 to TRBJ1-1; the D gene is possibly TRBD1 (5 bases). The CDR3 totals 14 residues. The germline V and J ends were trimmed by 1 base and 6 bases, with 12 bases remaining between them. In germline, CDR1 is KGHSH, CDR2 LQKENI. CDR3: CASSPLSGQAEAFF. The CDR3 bases are TGTGCCAGCTCACCACTGTCAGGGCAGGCTGAAGCTTTCTTT.